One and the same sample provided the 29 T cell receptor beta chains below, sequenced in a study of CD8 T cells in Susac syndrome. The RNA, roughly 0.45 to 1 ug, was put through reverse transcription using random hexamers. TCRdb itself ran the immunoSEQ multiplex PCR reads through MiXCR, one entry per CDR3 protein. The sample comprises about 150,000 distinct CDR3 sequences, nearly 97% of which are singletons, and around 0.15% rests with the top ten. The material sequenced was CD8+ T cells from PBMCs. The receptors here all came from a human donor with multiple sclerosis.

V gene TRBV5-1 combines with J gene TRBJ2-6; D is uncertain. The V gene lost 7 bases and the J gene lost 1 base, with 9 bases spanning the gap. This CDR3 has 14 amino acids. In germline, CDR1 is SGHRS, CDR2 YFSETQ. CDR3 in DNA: TGCGCCAGCTGGGGTGGATCTGGGGCCAACGTCCTGACTTTC. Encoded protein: CASWGGSGANVLTF.

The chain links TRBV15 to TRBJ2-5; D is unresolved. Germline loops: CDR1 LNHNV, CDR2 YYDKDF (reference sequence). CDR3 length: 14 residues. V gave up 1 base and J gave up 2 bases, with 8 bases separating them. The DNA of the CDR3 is TGTGCCACCAGCAGAGGTTCGCGACAAGAGACCCAGTACTTC. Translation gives CATSRGSRQETQYF.

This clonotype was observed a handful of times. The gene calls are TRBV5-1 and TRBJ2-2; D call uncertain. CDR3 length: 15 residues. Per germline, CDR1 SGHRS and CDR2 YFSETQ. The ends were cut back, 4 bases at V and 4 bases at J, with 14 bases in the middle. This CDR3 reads CASSAVRAVTGELFF. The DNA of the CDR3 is TGCGCCAGCAGCGCCGTACGGGCGGTCACCGGGGAGCTGTTTTTT.

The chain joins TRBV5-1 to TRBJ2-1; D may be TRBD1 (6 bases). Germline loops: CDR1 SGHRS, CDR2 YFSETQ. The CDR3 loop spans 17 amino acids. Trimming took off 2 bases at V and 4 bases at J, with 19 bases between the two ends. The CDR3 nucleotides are TGCGCCAGCAGCTTTTCACAGGGTCCCCGAGATTACAATGAGCAGTTCTTC. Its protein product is CASSFSQGPRDYNEQFF.

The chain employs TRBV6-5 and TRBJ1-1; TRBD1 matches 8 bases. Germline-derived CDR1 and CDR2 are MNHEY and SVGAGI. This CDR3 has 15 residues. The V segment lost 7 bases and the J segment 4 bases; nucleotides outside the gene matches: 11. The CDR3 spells CASTTHETGVTEAFF. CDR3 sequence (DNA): TGTGCCAGCACCACCCATGAGACAGGGGTCACTGAAGCTTTCTTT.

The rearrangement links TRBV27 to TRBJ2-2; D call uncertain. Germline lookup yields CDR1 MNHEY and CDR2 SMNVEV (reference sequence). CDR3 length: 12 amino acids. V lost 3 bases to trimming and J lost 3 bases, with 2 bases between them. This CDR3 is CASSFHTGELFF. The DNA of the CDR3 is TGTGCCAGCAGTTTCCACACCGGGGAGCTGTTTTTT.

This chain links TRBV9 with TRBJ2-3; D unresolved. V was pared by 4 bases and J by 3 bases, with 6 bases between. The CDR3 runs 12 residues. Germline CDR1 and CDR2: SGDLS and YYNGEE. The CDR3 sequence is CASSTLTDTQYF. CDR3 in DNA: TGTGCCAGCAGCACCCTAACAGATACGCAGTATTTT. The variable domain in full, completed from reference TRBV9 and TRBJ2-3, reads DSGVTQTPKHLITATGQRVTLRCSPRSGDLSVYWYQQSLDQGLQFLIQYYNGEERAKGNILERFSAQQFPDLHSELNLSSLELGDSALYFCASSTLTDTQYFGPGTRLTVL.

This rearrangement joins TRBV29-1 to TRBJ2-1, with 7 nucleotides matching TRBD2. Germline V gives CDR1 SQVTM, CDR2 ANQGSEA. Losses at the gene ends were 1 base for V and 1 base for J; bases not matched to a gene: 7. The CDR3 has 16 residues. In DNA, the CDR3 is TGCAGCGTTGAAGGAATGGCGGGGGTTTCCTACAATGAGCAGTTCTTC. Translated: CSVEGMAGVSYNEQFF.

The CDR3 DNA follows: TGTGCCAGCCACCCGAGGGGTCTTATGGAGACCCAGTACTTC. Translated: CASHPRGLMETQYF. The chain couples TRBV6-5 to TRBJ2-5, with D tentatively TRBD1 or TRBD2 (5 bases each). From germline, CDR1 is MNHEY and CDR2 SVGAGI. The CDR3 consists of 14 residues. The V and J ends lost 8 bases and 5 bases respectively, with 18 bases between them.

CDR3 DNA sequence: TGTGCCAGCAGCCCGGATGAAAAACTGTTTTTT. This translates into CASSPDEKLFF. V and J are TRBV2 and TRBJ1-4; D is undetermined. The CDR3 spans 11 residues. Germline-derived CDR1 and CDR2 are SNHLY and FYNNEI. V lost 6 bases and J 6 bases, leaving 5 bases between the germline ends. The full variable domain, completed using reference TRBV2 and TRBJ1-4, is EPEVTQTPSHQVTQMGQEVILRCVPISNHLYFYWYRQILGQKVEFLVSFYNNEISEKSEIFDDQFSVERPDGSNFTLKIRSTKLEDSAMYFCASSPDEKLFFGSGTQLSVL.

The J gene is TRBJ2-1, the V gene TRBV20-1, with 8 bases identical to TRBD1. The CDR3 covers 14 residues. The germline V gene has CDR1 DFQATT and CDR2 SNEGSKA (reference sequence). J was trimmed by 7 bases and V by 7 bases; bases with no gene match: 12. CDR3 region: CSVGDRTTWNEQFF. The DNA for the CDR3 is TGCAGTGTTGGGGACAGGACAACTTGGAATGAGCAGTTCTTC.

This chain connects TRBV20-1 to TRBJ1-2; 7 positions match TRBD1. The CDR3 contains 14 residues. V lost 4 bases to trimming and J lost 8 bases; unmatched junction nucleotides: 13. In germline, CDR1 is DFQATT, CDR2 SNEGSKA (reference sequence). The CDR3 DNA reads TGCAGTGCTACCCCTGGACAGGCCGTCGAGGGCTACACCTTC. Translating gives CSATPGQAVEGYTF.

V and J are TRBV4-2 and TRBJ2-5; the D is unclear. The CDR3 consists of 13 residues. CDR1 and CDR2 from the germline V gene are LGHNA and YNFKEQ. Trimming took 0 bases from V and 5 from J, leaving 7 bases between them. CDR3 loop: CASSQDPSETQYF. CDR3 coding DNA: TGTGCCAGCAGCCAAGATCCGAGCGAGACCCAGTACTTC.

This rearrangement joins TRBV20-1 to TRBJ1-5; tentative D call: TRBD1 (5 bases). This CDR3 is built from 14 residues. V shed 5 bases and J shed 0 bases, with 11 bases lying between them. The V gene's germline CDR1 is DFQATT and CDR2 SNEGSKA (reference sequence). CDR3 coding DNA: TGCAGTGCTGACAGCTTTTATAGCAATCAGCCCCAGCATTTT. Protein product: CSADSFYSNQPQHF.

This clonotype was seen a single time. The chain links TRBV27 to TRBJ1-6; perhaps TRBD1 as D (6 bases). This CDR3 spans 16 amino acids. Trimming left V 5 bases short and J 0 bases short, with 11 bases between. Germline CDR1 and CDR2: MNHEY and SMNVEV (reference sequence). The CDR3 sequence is CASSSTGISYNSPLHF. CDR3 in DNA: TGTGCCAGCAGTAGTACAGGGATCTCCTATAATTCACCCCTCCACTTT.

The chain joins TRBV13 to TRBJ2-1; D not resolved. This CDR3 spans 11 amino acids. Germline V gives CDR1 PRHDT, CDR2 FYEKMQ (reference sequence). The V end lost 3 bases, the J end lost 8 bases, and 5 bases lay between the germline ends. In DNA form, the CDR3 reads TGTGCCAGCAGCTTTACGGATGAGCAGTTCTTC. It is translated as CASSFTDEQFF.

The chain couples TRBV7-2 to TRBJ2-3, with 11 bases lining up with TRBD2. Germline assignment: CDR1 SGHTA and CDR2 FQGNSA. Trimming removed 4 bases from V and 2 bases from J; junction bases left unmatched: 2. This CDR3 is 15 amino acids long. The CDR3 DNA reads TGTGCCAGCAGCTCTAGCGGGGGGATCACAGATACGCAGTATTTT. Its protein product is CASSSSGGITDTQYF.

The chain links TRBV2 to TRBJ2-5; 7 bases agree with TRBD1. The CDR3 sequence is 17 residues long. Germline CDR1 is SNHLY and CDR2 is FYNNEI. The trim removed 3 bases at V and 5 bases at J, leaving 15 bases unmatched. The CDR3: CASSDHLNSRGMETQYF. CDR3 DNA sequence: TGTGCCAGCAGTGACCACCTTAACAGCAGGGGGATGGAGACCCAGTACTTC.

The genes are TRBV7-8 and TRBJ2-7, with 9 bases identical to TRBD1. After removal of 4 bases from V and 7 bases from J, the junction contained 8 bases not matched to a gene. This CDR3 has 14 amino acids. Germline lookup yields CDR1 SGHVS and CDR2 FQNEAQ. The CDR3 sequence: CASSSGDRVDEQYF. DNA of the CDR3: TGTGCCAGCAGCTCAGGGGACAGGGTGGATGAGCAGTACTTC.

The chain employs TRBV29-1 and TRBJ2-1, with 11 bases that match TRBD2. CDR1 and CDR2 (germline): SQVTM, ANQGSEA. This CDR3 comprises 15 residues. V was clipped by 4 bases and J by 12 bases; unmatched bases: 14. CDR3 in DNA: TGCAGCGTTGCCTCGTGGGTAGCGGGGGGGCCAGGGCAGTTCTTC. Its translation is CSVASWVAGGPGQFF.

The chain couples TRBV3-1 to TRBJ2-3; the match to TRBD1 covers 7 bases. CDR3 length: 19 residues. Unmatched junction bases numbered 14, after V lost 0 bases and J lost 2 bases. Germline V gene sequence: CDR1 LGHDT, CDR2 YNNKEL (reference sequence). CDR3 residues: CASSQDSTGALMTTDTQYF. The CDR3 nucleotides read TGTGCCAGCAGCCAAGATAGTACAGGGGCCTTGATGACCACAGATACGCAGTATTTT.

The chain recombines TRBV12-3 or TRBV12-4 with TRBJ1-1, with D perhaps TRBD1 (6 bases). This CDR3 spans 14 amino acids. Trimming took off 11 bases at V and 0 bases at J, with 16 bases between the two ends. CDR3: CAGKDRRMNTEAFF. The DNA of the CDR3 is TGTGCCGGCAAAGACAGGAGGATGAACACTGAAGCTTTCTTT.

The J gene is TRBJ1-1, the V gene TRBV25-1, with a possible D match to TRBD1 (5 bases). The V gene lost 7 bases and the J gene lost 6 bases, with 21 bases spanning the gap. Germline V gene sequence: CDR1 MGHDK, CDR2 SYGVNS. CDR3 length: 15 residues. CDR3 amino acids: CASTRLAGMGPEAFF. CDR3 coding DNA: TGTGCCAGCACGAGGTTGGCAGGGATGGGGCCTGAAGCTTTCTTT.

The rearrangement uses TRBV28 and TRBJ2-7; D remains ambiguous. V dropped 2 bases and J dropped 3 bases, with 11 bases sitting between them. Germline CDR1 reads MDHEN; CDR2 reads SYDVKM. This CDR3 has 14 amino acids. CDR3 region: CASSLGIRSYEQYF. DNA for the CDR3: TGTGCCAGCAGTTTAGGGATCCGGAGCTACGAGCAGTACTTC.

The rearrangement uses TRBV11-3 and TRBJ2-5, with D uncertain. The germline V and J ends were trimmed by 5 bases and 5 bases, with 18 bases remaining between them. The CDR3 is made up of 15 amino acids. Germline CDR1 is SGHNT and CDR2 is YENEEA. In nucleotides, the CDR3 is TGTGCCAGCAGCCCGAGTGGGGTCCAGACGGAGACCCAGTACTTC. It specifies CASSPSGVQTETQYF.

CDR3 DNA sequence: TGTGCCAGCAGGGAGGGGTCGGGCGAGCAGTACTTC. Protein sequence: CASREGSGEQYF. The chain recombines TRBV25-1 with TRBJ2-7; D perhaps matches TRBD2 (6 bases). Germline-derived CDR1 and CDR2 are MGHDK and SYGVNS. CDR3 length: 12 amino acids. V lost 6 bases and J 6 bases, leaving 12 bases between the germline ends.

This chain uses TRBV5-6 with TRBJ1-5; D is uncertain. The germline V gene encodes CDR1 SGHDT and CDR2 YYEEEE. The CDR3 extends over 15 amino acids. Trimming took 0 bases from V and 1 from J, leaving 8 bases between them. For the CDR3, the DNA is TGTGCCAGCAGCTTGGGGCCGAGAAGCAATCAGCCCCAGCATTTT. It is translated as CASSLGPRSNQPQHF.

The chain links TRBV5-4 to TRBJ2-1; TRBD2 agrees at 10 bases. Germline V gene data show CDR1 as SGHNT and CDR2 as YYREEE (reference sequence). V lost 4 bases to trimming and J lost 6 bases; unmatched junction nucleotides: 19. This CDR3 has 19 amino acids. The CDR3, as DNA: TGTGCCAGCAGCCCGTTCGCCGTTATTCCTAGCGGGGGTTTCAATGAGCAGTTCTTC. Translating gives CASSPFAVIPSGGFNEQFF.

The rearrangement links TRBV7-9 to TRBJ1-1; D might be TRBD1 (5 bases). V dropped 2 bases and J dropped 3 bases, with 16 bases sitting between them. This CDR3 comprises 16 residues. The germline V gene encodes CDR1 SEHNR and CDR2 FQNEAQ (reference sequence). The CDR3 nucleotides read TGTGCCAGCAGCTTACCCGTGGGGCCTGCGGACACTGAAGCTTTCTTT. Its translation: CASSLPVGPADTEAFF. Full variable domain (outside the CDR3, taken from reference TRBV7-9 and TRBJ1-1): DTGVSQNPRHKITKRGQNVTFRCDPISEHNRLYWYRQTLGQGPEFLTYFQNEAQLEKSRLLSDRFSAERPKGSFSTLEIQRTEQGDSAMYLCASSLPVGPADTEAFFGQGTRLTVV.